These T cell receptor beta chains were read from a single sample in a study of Ad26.COV2.S vaccination and SARS-CoV-2 variants. Assay used: immunoSEQ multiplex PCR; TCRdb lists only in-frame clones, some missing. Here the sample spans about 680,000 clones, around 89% being singletons. The sequenced sample was peripheral blood, obtained in a trial of Ad26.COV2.S vaccine versus placebo. These TCRs come from a person between 18 and 59 years old who received the Ad26.COV2.S COVID-19 vaccine or a placebo. CDR3s include the opening cysteine and the closing phenylalanine or tryptophan. A D gene is named only where the DNA matches it firmly. Size is stated for part of the rows, as once, few or many counts, or as a class when the clone is expanded.

v_call,clone_size,j_call,d_call,cdr3_nt,cdr3_aa
TRBV7-9,NA,TRBJ2-2,NA,TGTGCCAGCCTACCTGGAGGCAGGGCCAACACCGGGGAGCTGTTTTTT,CASLPGGRANTGELFF
TRBV29-1,NA,TRBJ2-6,TRBD1,TGCAGCGTCGGCCCAGGGGGCTCTGGGGCCAACGTCCTGACTTTC,CSVGPGGSGANVLTF
TRBV10-3,NA,TRBJ2-1,NA,TGTGCCATCAGGGGAGTACTCTCCTACAATGAGCAGTTCTTC,CAIRGVLSYNEQFF
TRBV13,NA,TRBJ1-1,NA,TGTGCCAGCAGCTTAGGGGGGGCGGGCACTGAAGCTTTCTTT,CASSLGGAGTEAFF
TRBV20-1,NA,TRBJ2-5,NA,TGCAGGGGAGACTGGGAAGAGACCCAGTACTTC,CRGDWEETQYF
TRBV9,NA,TRBJ1-2,TRBD1,TGTGCCAGCAGCGTACAGGGGGAAGAGGATGGCTACACCTTC,CASSVQGEEDGYTF
TRBV6-6,NA,TRBJ1-6,NA,TGTGCCAGCAGTAAGAAGGACCCCTATAATTCACCCCTCCACTTT,CASSKKDPYNSPLHF
TRBV6-1,NA,TRBJ2-7,TRBD1,TGTGCCAGCAGTGAAGCATGGGGACAGGGTGGCACCTACGAGCAGTACTTC,CASSEAWGQGGTYEQYF
TRBV7-3,NA,TRBJ2-1,NA,TGTGCCAGCAGCTTAAATGGCAGGGTCGATGAGCAGTTCTTC,CASSLNGRVDEQFF
TRBV14,NA,TRBJ1-2,NA,TGTGCCAGCAGCCAAGATCTTACGGGGTTTTATGGCTACACCTTC,CASSQDLTGFYGYTF
TRBV29-1,few,TRBJ2-7,TRBD1,TGCAGCGTTAGGGGGTACTCGACAGGGGAGCAGTACTTC,CSVRGYSTGEQYF
TRBV5-1,NA,TRBJ2-3,TRBD1,TGCGCCAGCAGCTCGGTACCGGGACAGGGGGCATTCAAGACAGATACGCAGTATTTT,CASSSVPGQGAFKTDTQYF
TRBV24-1,NA,TRBJ1-1,NA,TGTGCCACCAGTGAGGGGCGGTGGACTGAAGCTTTCTTT,CATSEGRWTEAFF
TRBV2,NA,TRBJ1-6,NA,TGTGCCAGTGGGCGGGGCTCCTATAATTCACCCCTCCACTTT,CASGRGSYNSPLHF
TRBV18,once,TRBJ2-7,NA,TGTGCCAGCTCACCACCGAATGGGGGGAGCTCCTACGAGCAGTACTTC,CASSPPNGGSSYEQYF
TRBV5-1,NA,TRBJ1-4,NA,TGCGCCAGCAGCCCGGGGACGGAACCACTCGGCGAAAAACTGTTTTTT,CASSPGTEPLGEKLFF
TRBV5-1,NA,TRBJ1-1,NA,TGCGCCAGCAGCTTCTTCGGGGGGCGGAACACTGAAGCTTTCTTT,CASSFFGGRNTEAFF
TRBV4-3,NA,TRBJ1-2,NA,TGCGCCAGCAGCCATGAGACAACGTATGGCTACACCTTC,CASSHETTYGYTF
TRBV5-5,once,TRBJ2-7,NA,TGTGCCAGCAGCTTACAACCACAAAACCTCTACGAGCAGTACTTC,CASSLQPQNLYEQYF
TRBV7-2,NA,TRBJ1-1,TRBD1,TGTGCCAGCAGCTCTATGGGACAGCCCACTGAAGCTTTCTTT,CASSSMGQPTEAFF
TRBV28,few,TRBJ2-7,TRBD1,TGTGCCAGCAGAAGTAGACAGGGAGCCTACGAGCAGTACTTC,CASRSRQGAYEQYF
TRBV29-1,NA,TRBJ2-6,NA,TGCAGCGTTGGTCAGCTCTCTGGGGCCAACGTCCTGACTTTC,CSVGQLSGANVLTF
TRBV6-5,NA,TRBJ1-2,TRBD1,TGTGCCAGCAGTTACCAGCCGGGACAGGTCAGCTATGGCTACACCTTC,CASSYQPGQVSYGYTF
TRBV4-2,NA,TRBJ1-2,NA,TGTGCCAGCAGCCAACTACCTCACAGACGCCAGGGGTTCGGTGGCTACACCTTC,CASSQLPHRRQGFGGYTF
TRBV19,NA,TRBJ2-3,TRBD1,TGTGCCAGTAGTATCCGGGACAGGTCCGCAGATACGCAGTATTTT,CASSIRDRSADTQYF
TRBV24-1,NA,TRBJ2-1,NA,TGTGCCACCAGTGATACAGGGTTCAATGAGCAGTTCTTC,CATSDTGFNEQFF
TRBV4-3,NA,TRBJ1-2,NA,TGCGCCAGCAGCCAAGAACAGGGTGTCTATGGCTACACCTTC,CASSQEQGVYGYTF
TRBV25-1,NA,TRBJ2-4,NA,TGTGCCAGCGCTGCGTCCAAAAACATTCAGTACTTC,CASAASKNIQYF
TRBV30,NA,TRBJ2-1,NA,TGTGCCTGGAGCGGGGGACCGAGCTCCTACAATGAGCAGTTCTTC,CAWSGGPSSYNEQFF
TRBV10-1,NA,TRBJ2-5,NA,TGCGCCAGCAGTGAGTCGAGGGGACAAGAGACCCAGTACTTC,CASSESRGQETQYF
TRBV24-1,NA,TRBJ2-1,TRBD2,TGTGCCAGCGGGACTAGCGGTTACAATGAGCAGTTCTTC,CASGTSGYNEQFF
TRBV3-1/TRBV3-2,NA,TRBJ1-5,NA,TGTGCCAGCAGCCCAGAGGGACGGCCAAATCAGCCCCAGCATTTT,CASSPEGRPNQPQHF
TRBV6-5,NA,TRBJ2-7,NA,TGTGCCAGCAGTTACCCCCCAGGGCTCTACGAGCAGTACTTC,CASSYPPGLYEQYF
TRBV7-2,NA,TRBJ1-3,NA,TGTGCCAGCAGCCGTGAGGGACTGACTGGAAACACCATATATTTT,CASSREGLTGNTIYF
TRBV10-3,NA,TRBJ2-1,TRBD1,TGTGCCATCAGTGCCGTTTTGGGACAGGGTACGTACAATGAGCAGTTCTTC,CAISAVLGQGTYNEQFF
TRBV5-6,NA,TRBJ1-3,NA,TGTGCCAGCAGCTCGACAACTGGAAACACCATATATTTT,CASSSTTGNTIYF